This is a list of T cell receptor beta chains from one sample in a study of CD8 T cells in Susac syndrome. TCRdb analysed the immunoSEQ multiplex PCR reads with MiXCR anew, one entry per CDR3 protein. The data contain about 100,000 distinct CDR3 sequences, 95% of them singletons. Sequencing was performed on CD8+ T cells from PBMCs. The receptors shown here come from a human donor with Susac syndrome. Each CDR3 is given with its conserved first and last residue. The D gene is left open where the match is weak. Only some rows state a clone size, as once, few, many or a class for expanded clones.

TRBJ2-5 | 13 | NA | NA | TRBV12-5 | TGTGCTAGTGGGGCGGGATGGAAGGAGACCCAGTACTTC | CASGAGWKETQYF
TRBJ2-7 | 14 | TRBD2 | NA | TRBV7-2 | TGTGCCAGCAGCGAGGGACTAGCCCGGTACGAGCAGTACTTC | CASSEGLARYEQYF
TRBJ2-5 | 16 | TRBD2 | NA | TRBV25-1 | TGTGCCAGCAGTGAATTGGGTCTAGCGGGAGAAGAGACCCAGTACTTC | CASSELGLAGEETQYF
TRBJ2-7 | 10 | NA | NA | TRBV6-1 | TGTGCCAGCAGTGACTACGAGCAGTACTTC | CASSDYEQYF
TRBJ2-4 | 16 | NA | NA | TRBV21-1 | TGTGCCAGCAGCACACCCGGGGGCGGAACCAAAAACATTCAGTACTTC | CASSTPGGGTKNIQYF
TRBJ1-1 | 13 | TRBD1 | NA | TRBV9 | TGTGCCAGCAGCGACCGGGACAGGGGGTTTGCTTTCTTT | CASSDRDRGFAFF
TRBJ1-6 | 17 | NA | NA | TRBV14 | TGTGCCAGCAGTCAAGAACAACGTGAATCCTATAATTCACCCCTCCACTTT | CASSQEQRESYNSPLHF
TRBJ2-5 | 16 | TRBD1 | NA | TRBV20-1 | TGCAGTGCTAGAGACCCCCGACAGGGTCCGCAAGAGACCCAGTACTTC | CSARDPRQGPQETQYF
TRBJ2-2 | 15 | TRBD2 | NA | TRBV23-1 | TGCGCCAGCAGTCATCTGGGAGGGTCCACCGGGGAGCTGTTTTTT | CASSHLGGSTGELFF
TRBJ2-7 | 14 | TRBD2 | NA | TRBV12-3/TRBV12-4 | TGTGCCAGCAGTTCGACTAGCGGGGCCTACGAGCAGTACTTC | CASSSTSGAYEQYF
TRBJ2-3 | 13 | NA | NA | TRBV15 | TGTGCCACCAGCACAGCCGTTAGGGATACGCAGTATTTT | CATSTAVRDTQYF
TRBJ2-7 | 14 | TRBD1 | NA | TRBV28 | TGTGCCAGCGCATCACAGGGGTGGACCTACGAGCAGTACTTC | CASASQGWTYEQYF
TRBJ1-1 | 11 | NA | once | TRBV9 | TGTGCCAGCAGCGACGGACGTGAAGCTTTCTTT | CASSDGREAFF
TRBJ1-6 | 14 | NA | NA | TRBV2 | TGTGCCAGCAGGGGAACAGGGCTAAGATCACCCCTCCACTTT | CASRGTGLRSPLHF
TRBJ1-5 | 14 | NA | NA | TRBV5-6 | TGTGCCAGCAGCTTTTACAGGAGCAATCAGCCCCAGCATTTT | CASSFYRSNQPQHF
TRBJ2-1 | 11 | NA | NA | TRBV19 | TGTGCCAGTAGTATGATTGATGAGCAGTTCTTC | CASSMIDEQFF
TRBJ2-5 | 12 | NA | NA | TRBV3-1 | TGTGCCAGCAGCCATGTGGTGGAGACCCAGTACTTC | CASSHVVETQYF